This entry concerns a single T cell receptor (beta chain). This record belongs to a study of shared T cell receptors in the human thymus. Method: immunoSEQ multiplex PCR; TCRdb's copy keeps in-frame clones and lacks some. The sample has roughly 710,000 clones; 70% to 90% are singletons. CDR1 is SNHLY, CDR2 FYNNEI, per germline. This CDR3 is 14 amino acids long. V was pared by 6 bases and J by 0 bases, with 11 bases between. These data were likewise used in another study, on human thymus T cells. From that paper: Resections removed during corrective heart surgery provided the thymus tissue used. Thymic and blood repertoires showed apparently biased V and J gene usage.

Sample: thymocytes. This clonotype was obtained from a girl in the first two years of life with a congenital heart defect. V gene TRBV2 combines with J gene TRBJ1-2, with D perhaps TRBD1 (5 bases). CDR3 coding DNA: TGTGCCAGCAGCCAACAGGAACCTAACTATGGCTACACCTTC. As protein: CASSQQEPNYGYTF.